This T cell receptor (beta chain) was sequenced in a study of blood T cell repertoires in COVID-19. Turning to the study itself: Whether acute or convalescent, the COVID-19 samples came from the United States, Italy and Spain.

V lost 3 bases and J lost 7; bases outside the gene matches: 5. Germline CDR1 and CDR2: WSHSY and SAAADI. The CDR3 consists of 13 residues. The method was immunoSEQ multiplex PCR; TCRdb's version includes in-frame clones alone and lacks a portion of them. The sample contains under 350,000 clones, roughly 91% of which appear only once. The material sequenced was PBMCs or T cells enriched from blood (not recorded which). This clonotype was sampled from a woman aged 60 to 75 who had recovered from COVID-19. The V call is TRBV10-2, the J call TRBJ1-2; TRBD1 matches 7 bases. This CDR3 is CASSDKGAGGYTF. The DNA for the CDR3 is TGCGCCAGCAGTGATAAGGGGGCGGGTGGCTACACCTTC.